The next 10 T cell receptor beta chains were all read from a single sample in a study of T cell responses to AZD1222 COVID-19 vaccine. Only in-frame clones appear in the TCRdb table, and some are missing; sequencing was by immunoSEQ multiplex PCR. The sample carries roughly 150,000 clones, 90% to 95% recorded once. The sample in question was peripheral blood, obtained 28 days after the second AZD1222 dose. The receptors shown here come from an adult who received the AZD1222 COVID-19 vaccine.

The gene calls are TRBV18 and TRBJ2-5, with D possibly being TRBD1 (5 bases). The V gene lost 3 bases and the J gene lost 5 bases, with 13 bases spanning the gap. The V gene's germline CDR1 is KGHSH and CDR2 LQKENI. This CDR3 contains 14 residues. CDR3 region: CASSPDNLVETQYF. In nucleotides, the CDR3 is TGTGCCAGCTCACCGGACAACCTAGTGGAGACCCAGTACTTC.

The V and J genes are TRBV3-1 (or the pseudogene TRBV3-2) and TRBJ1-1, with a possible D match to TRBD1 (6 bases). This CDR3 has 14 amino acids. V lost 6 bases to trimming and J lost 1 base, with 12 bases between them. Germline CDR1 and CDR2: LGHDT and YNNKEL (reference sequence). The CDR3 DNA sequence: TGTGCCAGCAGACGCAAACAGGGGAACACTGAAGCTTTCTTT. Encoded protein: CASRRKQGNTEAFF.

J is TRBJ2-5 and V is TRBV2; TRBD1 agrees at 10 bases. Germline lookup yields CDR1 SNHLY and CDR2 FYNNEI. With V trimmed by 6 bases and J by 0 bases, 7 bases remained unmatched. The CDR3 extends over 16 amino acids. CDR3 protein: CASRRTGGGYQETQYF. The CDR3 region has the DNA TGTGCCAGCAGACGGACAGGGGGGGGTTACCAAGAGACCCAGTACTTC.

This clone appeared once. V gene TRBV13 combines with J gene TRBJ2-2; tentative D call: TRBD1 (6 bases). Between the trimmed V and J ends, which lost 4 bases and 7 bases, there was a span of 22 bases. The CDR3 has 17 residues. Germline V gene sequence: CDR1 PRHDT, CDR2 FYEKMQ (reference sequence). CDR3 sequence (DNA): TGTGCCAGCAGCTCCCGCAGGGGCATCACGCCTAGCGGGGAGCTGTTTTTT. It yields the protein CASSSRRGITPSGELFF.

This clone appeared a single time. This chain uses TRBV3-1 (or the pseudogene TRBV3-2) with TRBJ2-3; D ambiguous. The CDR3 loop spans 14 amino acids. Trimming left V 3 bases short and J 12 bases short, with 19 bases between. Germline loops: CDR1 LGHDT, CDR2 YNNKEL (reference sequence). The CDR3 region is CASSQIGRIPPQYF. CDR3 coding DNA: TGTGCCAGCAGCCAGATAGGTCGCATTCCGCCCCAGTATTTT.

This chain uses TRBV19 with TRBJ1-2, with a tentative D call TRBD1 (5 bases). V gave up 7 bases and J gave up 5 bases, with 17 bases separating them. The CDR3 contains 14 residues. CDR1 is LNHDA, CDR2 SQIVND, per germline (reference sequence). The CDR3 bases are TGTGCCAGTACCGTCGGGGGAAAAGGTTATGGCTACACCTTC. It is translated as CASTVGGKGYGYTF.

This clone was seen a single time. The J gene is TRBJ1-3, the V gene TRBV6-5; 10 bases match TRBD1. Germline lookup yields CDR1 MNHEY and CDR2 SVGAGI. V lost 2 bases to trimming and J lost 4 bases; unmatched junction nucleotides: 5. The CDR3 is made up of 16 amino acids. This CDR3 reads CASSYAGTGDGNTIYF. CDR3 in DNA: TGTGCCAGCAGTTACGCCGGGACAGGGGACGGAAACACCATATATTTT.

The rearrangement links TRBV5-1 to TRBJ2-7; either TRBD1 or TRBD2 may fit D (6 bases each). With 5 bases removed from V and 5 bases from J, the gap between germline ends came to 11 bases. Germline CDR1 is SGHRS and CDR2 is YFSETQ. The CDR3 extends over 12 amino acids. CDR3 amino acids: CASSGGPNEQYF. The CDR3 DNA reads as TGCGCCAGCAGTGGGGGGCCCAACGAGCAGTACTTC.

The chain recombines TRBV19 with TRBJ2-1, with a possible D match to TRBD1 (5 bases). The CDR3 extends over 11 amino acids. Per the germline V gene, CDR1 is LNHDA and CDR2 is SQIVND (reference sequence). V lost 9 bases to trimming and J lost 7 bases, with 10 bases between them. Written as DNA, the CDR3 is TGTGCCAGCAGGGTTCTGAATGAGCAGTTCTTC. Amino acid sequence: CASRVLNEQFF.

This chain's CDR3 is CASSSLRDSSYNEQFF. The CDR3 DNA reads as TGCGCCAGCAGCTCGTTGAGGGACAGCTCCTACAATGAGCAGTTCTTC. The genes are TRBV5-1 and TRBJ2-1, with 7 bases that match TRBD1. Germline values: CDR1 SGHRS, CDR2 YFSETQ. The junction had 6 bases not matched to a gene; V was cut back by 3 bases and J by 0 bases. The CDR3 runs to 16 residues.